Following are 22 T cell receptor beta chains from one sample sequenced in a study of blood T cell repertoires in COVID-19. Generated by immunoSEQ multiplex PCR, the TCRdb table keeps only in-frame clones and is missing some. The sample contains about 430,000 clones, about 88% of which appear only once. Sequenced sample: PBMCs or T cells enriched from blood (not recorded which). The origin of the receptors is a woman between 18 and 29 years old who had been exposed to COVID-19.

CDR3 sequence reads: CASSLGIRGSSYEQYF. The CDR3 nucleotides are TGTGCCAGCAGCTTAGGAATCCGGGGGAGCTCCTACGAGCAGTACTTC. The V and J genes are TRBV7-2 and TRBJ2-7; D may be TRBD2 (6 bases). The germline V and J ends were trimmed by 1 base and 0 bases, with 13 bases remaining between them. In germline, CDR1 is SGHTA, CDR2 FQGNSA. This CDR3 contains 16 residues.

The chain joins TRBV18 to TRBJ1-6; tentative D call: TRBD1 (5 bases). The germline CDR1 and CDR2 sequences are KGHSH and LQKENI. This CDR3 is built from 17 residues. Trimming cost V 6 bases and J 7 bases, with 22 bases left between them. CDR3 in DNA: TGTGCCAGCTCTCTTCAGCGGGACGGAGGCGGGAATTCACCCCTCCACTTT. It encodes CASSLQRDGGGNSPLHF.

The gene calls are TRBV7-2 and TRBJ2-7; 10 bases are shared with TRBD2. The CDR3 consists of 16 residues. Per the germline V gene, CDR1 is SGHTA and CDR2 is FQGNSA. Trimming cost V 3 bases and J 7 bases; bases outside gene matches: 12. The CDR3 nucleotides read TGTGCCAGCAGCTTCTCGGCTAGCGGGGGCCCTCAGGAGCAGTACTTC. It specifies CASSFSASGGPQEQYF. Looking up the rest from reference TRBV7-2 and TRBJ2-7 gives the full variable domain: GAGVSQSPSNKVTEKGKDVELRCDPISGHTALYWYRQSLGQGLEFLIYFQGNSAPDKSGLPSDRFSAERTGGSVSTLTIQRTQQEDSAVYLCASSFSASGGPQEQYFGPGTRLTVT.

The rearrangement uses TRBV9 and TRBJ1-4, with 7 bases that match TRBD1. V dropped 4 bases and J dropped 4; count of bases not matched to a gene: 7. The CDR3 runs 15 residues. Germline V gene sequence: CDR1 SGDLS, CDR2 YYNGEE. In DNA form, the CDR3 reads TGTGCCAGCAGCACCGGGGACAGTGATAATGAAAAACTGTTTTTT. Protein product: CASSTGDSDNEKLFF.

The chain has TRBV7-9 and TRBJ2-1, with D perhaps TRBD2 (5 bases). Trimming took off 1 base at V and 3 bases at J, with 13 bases between the two ends. Germline lookup yields CDR1 SEHNR and CDR2 FQNEAQ (reference sequence). The CDR3 contains 16 residues. The CDR3 nucleotides are TGTGCCAGCAGCTTAGGTCCGGGAAGAGGCTACAATGAGCAGTTCTTC. Its translation: CASSLGPGRGYNEQFF.

The chain links TRBV27 to TRBJ2-5; no clear D gene. Trimming pared 4 bases from V and 4 bases from J, leaving 7 bases between. In germline, CDR1 is MNHEY, CDR2 SMNVEV (reference sequence). The CDR3 is made up of 12 amino acids. In DNA, the CDR3 is TGTGCCAGCAGTTCGACTGGAGAGACCCAGTACTTC. Translating it yields CASSSTGETQYF.

The genes are TRBV5-8 and TRBJ2-1, with 7 bases identical to TRBD1. Germline values: CDR1 SGHTS, CDR2 YDEGEE. Losses at the gene ends were 4 bases for V and 0 bases for J; bases not matched to a gene: 4. The CDR3 covers 15 residues. The CDR3 DNA is TGTGCCAGCAGCGGACAGGAAAGCTCCTACAATGAGCAGTTCTTC. This encodes CASSGQESSYNEQFF.

J is TRBJ1-6 and V is TRBV28; perhaps TRBD1 as D (5 bases). Germline V gene sequence: CDR1 MDHEN, CDR2 SYDVKM. This CDR3 is 17 amino acids long. Trimming pared 6 bases from V and 8 bases from J, leaving 23 bases between. The DNA for the CDR3 is TGTGCCAGCAGCACCCCGGGCGCGGGAGGGGAGCATTCACCCCTCCACTTT. Translation: CASSTPGAGGEHSPLHF.

The chain joins TRBV7-9 to TRBJ2-1; 9 nucleotides align to TRBD2. The V and J ends lost 2 bases and 4 bases, in that order; junction bases with no gene match: 0. The germline V gene encodes CDR1 SEHNR and CDR2 FQNEAQ (reference sequence). The CDR3 contains 14 residues. This CDR3 reads CASSLLAGYNEQFF. CDR3 nucleotides: TGTGCCAGCAGCTTACTAGCGGGGTACAATGAGCAGTTCTTC.

The chain links TRBV7-2 to TRBJ2-2; possible D gene TRBD2, 6 bases. Germline CDR1 SGHTA, CDR2 FQGNSA. The CDR3 spans 13 residues. V lost 7 bases and J lost 7, with 13 bases in between. CDR3 amino acids: CASTAGHFGELFF. In DNA, the CDR3 is TGTGCCAGCACCGCGGGGCATTTCGGGGAGCTGTTTTTT.

V usage is TRBV27 and J usage is TRBJ1-4; 12 bases map to TRBD1. The germline V gene encodes CDR1 MNHEY and CDR2 SMNVEV (reference sequence). The J segment lost 5 bases and the V segment lost 8 bases, leaving 6 bases of the junction unmatched. The CDR3 totals 15 residues. The CDR3 here is CASAGQGAPNEKLFF. CDR3 DNA sequence: TGTGCCAGCGCGGGACAGGGGGCGCCGAATGAAAAACTGTTTTTT.

The table lists this clone with a few counts. This specimen includes other DNA sequences encoding the same CDR3. The chain recombines TRBV6-4 with TRBJ1-1; D gene ambiguous. V was trimmed by 3 bases and J by 5 bases, leaving 7 bases between them. This CDR3 region has 12 residues. Germline CDR1 reads MRHNA; CDR2 reads SNTAGT. The CDR3 sequence is CASSDGGTEAFF. CDR3 sequence (DNA): TGTGCCAGCAGTGATGGCGGGACTGAAGCTTTCTTT.

This sequence joins TRBV5-1 and TRBJ2-2, with TRBD2 as a possible D gene (5 bases). Trimming removed 0 bases at V and 2 bases at J, with 14 bases between. The CDR3 sequence is 17 residues long. Per the germline V gene, CDR1 is SGHRS and CDR2 is YFSETQ. The CDR3 DNA sequence: TGCGCCAGCAGCTTGGCCGGGCCAGCGGTTAACACCGGGGAGCTGTTTTTT. Protein sequence: CASSLAGPAVNTGELFF.

The chain is built from TRBV2 and TRBJ1-1; D is unclear. V was cut by 2 bases and J by 7 bases, with 11 bases left in between. Per the germline V gene, CDR1 is SNHLY and CDR2 is FYNNEI. This CDR3 has 13 amino acids. The CDR3 nucleotides read TGTGCCAGCAGTGAATCTCGTAGTGGTGAAGCTTTCTTT. It specifies CASSESRSGEAFF.

The chain has TRBV5-1 and TRBJ2-3; D uncertain. The CDR3 contains 14 residues. Germline V lookup: CDR1 SGHRS, CDR2 YFSETQ. The V gene lost 0 bases and the J gene lost 6 bases, with 11 bases spanning the gap. This CDR3 reads CASSLDLRSDTQYF. CDR3 sequence (DNA): TGCGCCAGCAGCTTGGATTTGAGGTCTGATACGCAGTATTTT.

The V call is TRBV7-2, the J call TRBJ1-5, with D tentatively TRBD1 (6 bases). V lost 2 bases to trimming and J lost 2 bases, with 19 bases between them. The germline gives CDR1 SGHTA, CDR2 FQGNSA. The CDR3 is 18 amino acids. The CDR3 is CASSLSVSHPGGNQPQHF. The CDR3 DNA reads TGTGCCAGCAGCTTATCAGTTAGCCACCCAGGGGGCAATCAGCCCCAGCATTTT.

The chain is built from TRBV10-2 and TRBJ2-2; TRBD2 matches 14 bases. Germline V CDR1 and CDR2: WSHSY, SAAADI. Losses at the gene ends were 7 bases for V and 6 bases for J; bases not matched to a gene: 22. This CDR3 region has 21 residues. The CDR3 loop reads CASTWTGTSGSLSPSPGELFF. CDR3 DNA: TGCGCCAGCACCTGGACCGGGACTAGCGGGAGTTTGTCGCCAAGCCCCGGGGAGCTGTTTTTT.

The chain recombines TRBV18 with TRBJ2-5; 10 positions match TRBD2. This CDR3 is built from 17 residues. The junction had 7 bases not matched to a gene; V was cut back by 0 bases and J by 3 bases. Germline V gene data show CDR1 as KGHSH and CDR2 as LQKENI. The CDR3 DNA reads TGTGCCAGCTCACCACCGGGGAAACTAGCGGGAAAAGAGACCCAGTACTTC. Translating gives CASSPPGKLAGKETQYF.

The chain combines TRBV25-1 with TRBJ2-2; 9 bases fit TRBD1. The length of the CDR3 is 14 residues. Looked up from germline, CDR1 is MGHDK and CDR2 is SYGVNS. The V and J ends lost 5 bases and 4 bases, in that order; junction bases with no gene match: 2. CDR3 in amino acids: CASSPDRGTGELFF. CDR3 in DNA: TGTGCCAGCAGTCCGGACAGGGGCACCGGGGAGCTGTTTTTT.

This rearrangement joins TRBV28 to TRBJ2-3, with 11 nucleotides matching TRBD2. This CDR3 has 19 amino acids. Trimming at V came to 5 bases and at J to 2 bases, leaving 15 bases not matched to a gene. From germline, CDR1 is MDHEN and CDR2 SYDVKM. CDR3 residues: CASSVVGKLAGVNTDTQYF. CDR3 nucleotides: TGTGCCAGCAGTGTGGTGGGAAAACTAGCGGGAGTTAACACAGATACGCAGTATTTT.

The chain links TRBV14 to TRBJ2-5; TRBD1 matches 10 bases. The germline gives CDR1 SGHDN, CDR2 FVKESK. After removal of 3 bases from V and 9 bases from J, the junction contained 4 bases not matched to a gene. The CDR3 contains 13 residues. This CDR3 reads CASSQGGTGAQYF. CDR3 nucleotide sequence: TGTGCCAGCAGCCAGGGAGGGACAGGGGCCCAGTACTTC.

This chain joins TRBV11-3 and TRBJ2-7; D ambiguous. Trimming left V 5 bases short and J 7 bases short, with 6 bases between. The CDR3 has 10 residues. Germline loops: CDR1 SGHNT, CDR2 YENEEA. This CDR3 reads CASSPLEQYF. The DNA of the CDR3 is TGTGCCAGCAGCCCATTGGAGCAGTACTTC.